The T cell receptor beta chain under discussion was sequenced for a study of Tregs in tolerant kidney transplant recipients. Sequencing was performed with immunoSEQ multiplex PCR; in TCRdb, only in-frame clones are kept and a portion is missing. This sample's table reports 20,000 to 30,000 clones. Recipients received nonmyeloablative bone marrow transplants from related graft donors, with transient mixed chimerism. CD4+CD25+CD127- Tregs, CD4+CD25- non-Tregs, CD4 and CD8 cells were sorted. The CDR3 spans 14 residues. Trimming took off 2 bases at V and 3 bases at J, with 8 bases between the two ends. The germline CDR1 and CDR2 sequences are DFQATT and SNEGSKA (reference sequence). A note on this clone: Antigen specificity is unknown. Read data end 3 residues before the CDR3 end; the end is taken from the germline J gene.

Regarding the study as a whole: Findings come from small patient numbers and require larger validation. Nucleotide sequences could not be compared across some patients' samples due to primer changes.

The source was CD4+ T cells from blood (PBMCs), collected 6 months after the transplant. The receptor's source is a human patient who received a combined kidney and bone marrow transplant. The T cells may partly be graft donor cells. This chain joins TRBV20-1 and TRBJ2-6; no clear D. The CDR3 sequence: CSARLSGGANVLTF. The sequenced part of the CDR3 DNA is TGCAGTGCTAGATTATCAGGTGGGGCCAACGTC.